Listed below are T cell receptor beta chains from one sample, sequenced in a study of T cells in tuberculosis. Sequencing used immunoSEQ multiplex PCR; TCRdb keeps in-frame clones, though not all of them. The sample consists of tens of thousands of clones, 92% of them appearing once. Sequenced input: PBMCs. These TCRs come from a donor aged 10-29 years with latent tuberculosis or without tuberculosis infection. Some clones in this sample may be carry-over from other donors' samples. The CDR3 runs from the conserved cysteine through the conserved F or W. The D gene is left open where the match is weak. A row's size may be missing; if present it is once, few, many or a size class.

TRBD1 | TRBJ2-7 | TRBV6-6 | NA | CASSYGTGHSSYEQYF | TGTGCCAGCAGTTACGGGACAGGTCATAGCTCCTACGAGCAGTACTTC
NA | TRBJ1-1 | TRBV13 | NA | CASSYGRNTEAFF | TGTGCCAGCAGCTATGGGCGGAACACTGAAGCTTTCTTT
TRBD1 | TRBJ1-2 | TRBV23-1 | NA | CASSHHRGACNYGYTF | TGCGCCAGCAGTCATCACAGGGGGGCGTGTAACTATGGCTACACCTTC
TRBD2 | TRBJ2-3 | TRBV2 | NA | CASSASSGRADTQYF | TGTGCCAGCAGTGCGTCTAGCGGGAGGGCAGATACGCAGTATTTT
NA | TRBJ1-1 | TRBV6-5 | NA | CASIELTGGSTEAFF | TGTGCCAGCATCGAGCTGACGGGGGGCAGCACTGAAGCTTTCTTT
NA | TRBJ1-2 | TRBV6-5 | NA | CASRKTGRGYGYTF | TGTGCCAGCAGAAAAACAGGGAGAGGCTATGGCTACACCTTC
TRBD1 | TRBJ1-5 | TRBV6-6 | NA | CASTGDRNQPQHF | TGTGCCAGCACCGGGGACAGGAATCAGCCCCAGCATTTT
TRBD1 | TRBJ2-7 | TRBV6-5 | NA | CASSYSLSQGAYEQYF | TGTGCCAGCAGTTACTCGCTTTCTCAGGGGGCCTACGAGCAGTACTTC
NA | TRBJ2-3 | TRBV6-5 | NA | CASRVRGGGTDTQYF | TGTGCCAGCAGGGTCAGGGGTGGGGGCACAGATACGCAGTATTTT
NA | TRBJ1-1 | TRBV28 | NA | CASSPGRNTEAFF | TGTGCCAGCAGTCCCGGGAGGAACACTGAAGCTTTCTTT
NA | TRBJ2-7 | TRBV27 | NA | CASSLSRVGAGEQYF | TGTGCCAGCAGTTTAAGTCGGGTAGGGGCTGGAGAGCAGTACTTC
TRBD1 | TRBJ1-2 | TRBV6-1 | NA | CASSTRQGADGYTF | TGTGCCAGCAGTACCCGACAGGGGGCGGACGGCTACACCTTC
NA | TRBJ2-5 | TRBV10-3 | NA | CATRQRGETQYF | TGTGCCACCAGGCAAAGGGGGGAGACCCAGTACTTC
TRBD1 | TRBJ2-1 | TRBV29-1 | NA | CSVVGTGAYNEQFF | TGCAGCGTTGTTGGGACAGGGGCCTACAATGAGCAGTTCTTC
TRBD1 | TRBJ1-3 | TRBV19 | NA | CASGQGGNTIYF | TGTGCCAGTGGACAGGGCGGAAACACCATATATTTT
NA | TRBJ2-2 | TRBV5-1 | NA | CASSTQGAGNTGELFF | TGCGCCAGCAGCACCCAAGGGGCAGGGAACACCGGGGAGCTGTTTTTT
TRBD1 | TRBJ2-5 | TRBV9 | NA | CASSVAGTGGSQETQYF | TGTGCCAGCAGCGTGGCCGGGACAGGGGGCTCTCAAGAGACCCAGTACTTC
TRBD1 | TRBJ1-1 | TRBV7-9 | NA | CASSKETGGNTEAFF | TGTGCCAGCAGCAAAGAGACAGGGGGGAACACTGAAGCTTTCTTT
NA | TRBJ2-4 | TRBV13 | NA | CASSLTGPLAKNIQYF | TGTGCCAGCAGCCTCACCGGTCCCTTAGCCAAAAACATTCAGTACTTC
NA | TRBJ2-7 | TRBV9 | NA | CASSTQSGVSVYEQYF | TGTGCCAGCAGCACCCAGTCCGGGGTGTCGGTTTACGAGCAGTACTTC
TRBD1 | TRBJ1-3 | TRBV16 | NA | CASSHEGTGGSRNTIYF | TGTGCCAGCAGCCACGAGGGGACAGGGGGATCGAGAAACACCATATATTTT
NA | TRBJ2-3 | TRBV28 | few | CASYGRISGPQYF | TGTGCCAGCTACGGGAGAATCAGTGGTCCGCAGTATTTT
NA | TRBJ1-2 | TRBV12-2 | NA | CASRLRPGNFYGYTF | TGTGCAAGTCGCTTACGGCCAGGGAATTTCTATGGCTACACCTTC
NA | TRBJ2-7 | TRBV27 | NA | CASRGGTGGYEQYF | TGTGCCAGCAGGGGAGGGACAGGAGGCTACGAGCAGTACTTC
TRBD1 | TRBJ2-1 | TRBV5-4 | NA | CASSSPDRVRSEQFF | TGTGCCAGCAGCTCGCCGGACAGGGTCCGATCTGAGCAGTTCTTC
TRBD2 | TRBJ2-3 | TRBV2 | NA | CASMRLAGITDTQYF | TGTGCCAGCATGAGACTAGCGGGGATCACAGATACGCAGTATTTT
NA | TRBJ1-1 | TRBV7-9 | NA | CASGSFVGTEAFF | TGTGCCAGCGGGAGTTTCGTGGGTACTGAAGCTTTCTTT
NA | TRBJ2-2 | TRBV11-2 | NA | CASSSGLTGELFF | TGTGCCAGCAGCTCGGGACTCACCGGGGAGCTGTTTTTT
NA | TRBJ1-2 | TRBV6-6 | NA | CASSLNGYTF | TGTGCCAGCAGCTTAAATGGCTACACCTTC
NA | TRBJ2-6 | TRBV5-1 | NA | CASRINSGANVLTF | TGCGCCAGCAGAATTAACTCTGGGGCCAACGTCCTGACTTTC
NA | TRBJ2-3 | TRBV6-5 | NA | CASSYDGSSTDTQYF | TGTGCCAGCAGTTATGACGGGAGTAGTACAGATACGCAGTATTTT
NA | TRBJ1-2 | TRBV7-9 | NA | CASSFPGTESNYGYTF | TGTGCCAGCAGCTTTCCCGGGACTGAGTCTAACTATGGCTACACCTTC
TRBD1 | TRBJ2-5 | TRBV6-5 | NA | CASTTGGGKETQYF | TGTGCCAGCACAACAGGGGGCGGGAAAGAGACCCAGTACTTC
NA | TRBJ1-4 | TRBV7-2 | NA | CASRQTVLSEKLFF | TGTGCCAGCAGACAGACAGTCCTCTCTGAAAAACTGTTTTTT
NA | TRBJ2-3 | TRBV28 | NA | CASSSQGVTDTQYF | TGTGCCAGCAGTTCACAGGGTGTCACAGATACGCAGTATTTT
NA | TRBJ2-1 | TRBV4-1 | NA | CASSLLPPASYNEQFF | TGCGCCAGCAGCCTACTCCCTCCTGCCTCCTACAATGAGCAGTTCTTC
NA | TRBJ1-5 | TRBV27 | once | CASSPDSFLQPQHF | TGTGCCAGCAGTCCGGACAGTTTCTTGCAGCCCCAGCATTTT
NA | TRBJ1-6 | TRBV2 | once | CASSPTSGLNNSPLHF | TGTGCCAGCAGTCCTACCTCGGGACTGAACAATTCACCCCTCCACTTT
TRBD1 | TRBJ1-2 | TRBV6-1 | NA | CASTGGQGANYGYTF | TGTGCCAGCACCGGGGGACAGGGGGCTAACTATGGCTACACCTTC
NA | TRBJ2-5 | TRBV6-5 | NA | CASSFLQAGIQETQYF | TGTGCCAGCAGTTTTCTCCAGGCGGGTATCCAAGAGACCCAGTACTTC
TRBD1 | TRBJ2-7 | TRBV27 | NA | CASRPGQVSSYEQYF | TGTGCCAGCAGACCGGGACAGGTGAGCTCCTACGAGCAGTACTTC
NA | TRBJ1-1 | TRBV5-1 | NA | CASSLEVGVTEAFF | TGCGCCAGCAGCTTGGAGGTCGGAGTCACTGAAGCTTTCTTT